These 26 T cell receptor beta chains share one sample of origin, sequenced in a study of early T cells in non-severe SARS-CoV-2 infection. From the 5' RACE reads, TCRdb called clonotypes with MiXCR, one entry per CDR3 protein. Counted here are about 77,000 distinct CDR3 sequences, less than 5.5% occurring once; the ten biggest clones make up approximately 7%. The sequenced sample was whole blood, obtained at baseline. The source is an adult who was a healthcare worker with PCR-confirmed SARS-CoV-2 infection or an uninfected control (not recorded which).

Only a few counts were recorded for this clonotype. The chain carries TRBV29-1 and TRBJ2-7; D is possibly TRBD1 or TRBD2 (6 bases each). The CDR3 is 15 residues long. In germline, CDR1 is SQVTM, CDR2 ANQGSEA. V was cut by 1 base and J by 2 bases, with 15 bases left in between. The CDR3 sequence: CSVEGGAVEAYEQYF. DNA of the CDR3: TGCAGCGTTGAAGGGGGGGCTGTCGAGGCCTACGAGCAGTACTTC.

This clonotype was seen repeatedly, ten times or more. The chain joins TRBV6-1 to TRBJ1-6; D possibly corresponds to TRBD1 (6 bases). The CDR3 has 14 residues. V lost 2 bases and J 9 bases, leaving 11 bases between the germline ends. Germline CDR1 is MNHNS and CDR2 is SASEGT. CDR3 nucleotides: TGTGCCAGCAGTGAATTGGGGGCGGGTTCACCCCTCCACTTT. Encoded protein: CASSELGAGSPLHF.

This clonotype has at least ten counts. In DNA form, the CDR3 reads TGTGCCAGCAGTTTATCCCACGTTCTCCGGGACACTGAAGCTTTCTTT. Translated, it gives CASSLSHVLRDTEAFF. The gene calls are TRBV27 and TRBJ1-1; D remains ambiguous. The V end lost 0 bases, the J end lost 3 bases, and 14 bases lay between the germline ends. Germline V gene data show CDR1 as MNHEY and CDR2 as SMNVEV (reference sequence). This CDR3 is built from 16 residues.

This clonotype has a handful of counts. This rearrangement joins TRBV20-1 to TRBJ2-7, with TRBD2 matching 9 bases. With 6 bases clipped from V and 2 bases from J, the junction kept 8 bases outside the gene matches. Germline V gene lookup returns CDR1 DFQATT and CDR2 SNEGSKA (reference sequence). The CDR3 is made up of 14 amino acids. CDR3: CSAMGLAVPYEQYF. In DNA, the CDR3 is TGCAGTGCCATGGGACTAGCAGTCCCCTACGAGCAGTACTTC.

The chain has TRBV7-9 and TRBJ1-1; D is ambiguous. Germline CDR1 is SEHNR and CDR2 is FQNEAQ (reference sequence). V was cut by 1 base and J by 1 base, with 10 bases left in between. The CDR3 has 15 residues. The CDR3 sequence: CASSLVSNRNTEAFF. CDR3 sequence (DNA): TGTGCCAGCAGCTTAGTCTCCAACCGGAACACTGAAGCTTTCTTT.

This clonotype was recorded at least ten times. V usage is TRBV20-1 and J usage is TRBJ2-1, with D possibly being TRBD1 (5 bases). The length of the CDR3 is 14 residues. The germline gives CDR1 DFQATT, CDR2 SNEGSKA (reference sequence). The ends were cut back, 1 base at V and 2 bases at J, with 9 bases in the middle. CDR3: CSARAQGPYNEQFF. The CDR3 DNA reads TGCAGTGCTAGAGCCCAGGGCCCCTACAATGAGCAGTTCTTC.

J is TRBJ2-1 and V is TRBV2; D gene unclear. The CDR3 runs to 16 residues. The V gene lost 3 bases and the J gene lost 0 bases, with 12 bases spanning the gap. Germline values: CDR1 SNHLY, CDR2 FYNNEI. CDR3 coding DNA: TGTGCCAGCAGTGAGGGTGGCGGAAGCTCCTACAATGAGCAGTTCTTC. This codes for CASSEGGGSSYNEQFF.

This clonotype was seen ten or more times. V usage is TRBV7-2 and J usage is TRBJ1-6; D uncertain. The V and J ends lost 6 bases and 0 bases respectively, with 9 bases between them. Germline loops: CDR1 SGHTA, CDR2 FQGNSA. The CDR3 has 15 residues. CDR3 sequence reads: CASSRSSSYNSPLHF. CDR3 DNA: TGTGCCAGCAGTCGGTCGAGCTCCTATAATTCACCCCTCCACTTT.

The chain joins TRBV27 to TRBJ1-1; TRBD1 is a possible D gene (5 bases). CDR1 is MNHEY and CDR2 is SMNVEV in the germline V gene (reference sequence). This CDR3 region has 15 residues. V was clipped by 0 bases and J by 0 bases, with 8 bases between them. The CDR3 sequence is CASSLSGTLNTEAFF. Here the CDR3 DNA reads TGTGCCAGCAGTTTATCGGGGACCCTGAACACTGAAGCTTTCTTT.

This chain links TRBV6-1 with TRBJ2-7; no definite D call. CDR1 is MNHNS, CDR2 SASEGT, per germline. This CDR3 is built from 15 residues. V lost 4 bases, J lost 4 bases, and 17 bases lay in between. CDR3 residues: CASSAPETRSYEQYF. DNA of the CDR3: TGTGCCAGCAGTGCTCCCGAGACTCGGTCGTACGAGCAGTACTTC.

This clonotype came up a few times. In DNA form, the CDR3 reads TGTGCCAGCAGCTCCCAGCCCGTGCCCCAGTACTTC. Protein sequence: CASSSQPVPQYF. The chain joins TRBV5-8 to TRBJ2-5; no reliable D call. Germline CDR1 reads SGHTS; CDR2 reads YDEGEE. The V end was cut by 3 bases, the J end by 9 bases, with 12 bases between. The CDR3 is 12 residues long.

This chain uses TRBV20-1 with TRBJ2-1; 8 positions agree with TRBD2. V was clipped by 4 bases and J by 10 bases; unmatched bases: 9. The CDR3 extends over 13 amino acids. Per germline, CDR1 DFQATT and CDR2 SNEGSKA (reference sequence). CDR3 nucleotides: TGCAGTGCTATAGGTGAGGTAGCGGGAGAGCAGTTCTTC. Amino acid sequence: CSAIGEVAGEQFF.

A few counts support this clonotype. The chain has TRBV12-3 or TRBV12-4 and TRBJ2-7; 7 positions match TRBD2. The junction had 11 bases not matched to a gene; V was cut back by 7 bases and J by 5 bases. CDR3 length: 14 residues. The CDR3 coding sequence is TGTGCCAGCACCATCGCGGGAGTCAGCGACGAGCAGTACTTC. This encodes CASTIAGVSDEQYF.

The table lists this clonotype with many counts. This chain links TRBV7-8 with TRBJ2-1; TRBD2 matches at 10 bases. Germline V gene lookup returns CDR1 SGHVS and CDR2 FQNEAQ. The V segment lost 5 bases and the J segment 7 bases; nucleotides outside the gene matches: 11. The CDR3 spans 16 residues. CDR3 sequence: CASSLPLAGVSNEQFF. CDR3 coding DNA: TGTGCCAGCAGCCTACCTCTAGCGGGAGTTAGTAATGAGCAGTTCTTC.

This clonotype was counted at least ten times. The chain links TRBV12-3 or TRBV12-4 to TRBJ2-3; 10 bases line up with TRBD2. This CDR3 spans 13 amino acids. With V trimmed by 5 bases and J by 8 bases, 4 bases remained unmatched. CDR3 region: CASSASGRGTQYF. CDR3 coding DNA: TGTGCCAGCAGTGCTAGCGGGAGAGGTACGCAGTATTTT.

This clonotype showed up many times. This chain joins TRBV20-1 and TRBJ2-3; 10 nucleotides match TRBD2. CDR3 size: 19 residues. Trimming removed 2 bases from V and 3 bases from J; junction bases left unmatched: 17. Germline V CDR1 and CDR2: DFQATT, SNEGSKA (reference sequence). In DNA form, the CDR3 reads TGCAGTGCTAGAAAGAGCCTAGCGGGAGTTTGGGAGCGGACAGATACGCAGTATTTT. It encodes CSARKSLAGVWERTDTQYF.

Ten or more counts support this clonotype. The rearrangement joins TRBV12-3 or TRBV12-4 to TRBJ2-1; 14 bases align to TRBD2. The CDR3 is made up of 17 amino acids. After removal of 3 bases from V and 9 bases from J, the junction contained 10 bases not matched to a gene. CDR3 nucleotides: TGTGCCAGCAGTTTCCAAGTGGGGACTAGCGGGAGTGGTGAGCAGTTCTTC. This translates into CASSFQVGTSGSGEQFF.

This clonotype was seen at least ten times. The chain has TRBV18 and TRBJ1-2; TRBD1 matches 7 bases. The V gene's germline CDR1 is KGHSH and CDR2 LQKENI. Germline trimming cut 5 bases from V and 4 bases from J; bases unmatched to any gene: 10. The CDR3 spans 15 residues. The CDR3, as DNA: TGTGCCAGCTCATTACAGGGGCGGGCTTTCTATGGCTACACCTTC. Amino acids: CASSLQGRAFYGYTF.

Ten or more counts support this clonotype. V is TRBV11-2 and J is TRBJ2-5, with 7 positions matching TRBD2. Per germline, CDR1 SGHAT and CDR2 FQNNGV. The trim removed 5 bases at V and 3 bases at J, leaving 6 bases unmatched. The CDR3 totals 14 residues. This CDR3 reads CASSPRTSKETQYF. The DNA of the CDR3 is TGTGCCAGCAGCCCCCGGACTAGTAAAGAGACCCAGTACTTC.

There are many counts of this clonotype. The CDR3 coding sequence is TGTGCCAGCAGCGTCCGGGACAGAGCCTTCTATGGCTACACCTTC. It is translated as CASSVRDRAFYGYTF. The chain joins TRBV7-9 to TRBJ1-2; TRBD1 agrees at 7 bases. The CDR3 spans 15 residues. The V gene's germline CDR1 is SEHNR and CDR2 FQNEAQ (reference sequence). With 5 bases clipped from V and 4 bases from J, the junction kept 10 bases outside the gene matches.

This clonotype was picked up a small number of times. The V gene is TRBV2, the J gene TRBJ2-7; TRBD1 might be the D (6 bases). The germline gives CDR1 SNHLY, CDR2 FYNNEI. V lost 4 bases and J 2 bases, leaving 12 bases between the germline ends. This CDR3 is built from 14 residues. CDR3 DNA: TGTGCCAGCAGTGTTGAAGGGGGACCCTACGAGCAGTACTTC. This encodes CASSVEGGPYEQYF.

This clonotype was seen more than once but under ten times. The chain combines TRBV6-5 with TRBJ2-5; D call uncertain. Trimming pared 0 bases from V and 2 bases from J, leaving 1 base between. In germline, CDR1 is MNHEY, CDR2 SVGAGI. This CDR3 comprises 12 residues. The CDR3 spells CASSYSQETQYF. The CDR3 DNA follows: TGTGCCAGCAGTTACTCTCAAGAGACCCAGTACTTC.

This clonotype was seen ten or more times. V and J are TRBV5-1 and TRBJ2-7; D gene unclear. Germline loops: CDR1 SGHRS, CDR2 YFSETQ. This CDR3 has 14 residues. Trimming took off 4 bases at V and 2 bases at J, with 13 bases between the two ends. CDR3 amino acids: CASSLQSGAYEQYF. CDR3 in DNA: TGCGCCAGCAGCCTCCAAAGTGGGGCCTACGAGCAGTACTTC.

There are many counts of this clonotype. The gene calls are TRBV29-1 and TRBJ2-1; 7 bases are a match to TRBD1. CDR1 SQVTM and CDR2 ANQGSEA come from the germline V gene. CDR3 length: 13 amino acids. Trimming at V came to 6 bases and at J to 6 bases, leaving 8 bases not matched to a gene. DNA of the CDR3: TGCAGCGTGAAGGGGACAGTCGTCAATGAGCAGTTCTTC. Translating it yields CSVKGTVVNEQFF.

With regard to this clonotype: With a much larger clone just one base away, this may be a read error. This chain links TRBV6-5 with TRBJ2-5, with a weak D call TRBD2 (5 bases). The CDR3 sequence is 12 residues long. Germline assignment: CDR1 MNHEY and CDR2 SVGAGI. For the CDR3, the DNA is TGTGACAGCAGTCCGGGACAAGAGACCCAGTACTTC. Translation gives CDSSPGQETQYF.

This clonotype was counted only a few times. CDR3 sequence reads: CASRGGRKNTEAFF. CDR3 nucleotide sequence: TGTGCCAGCAGGGGGGGACGGAAGAACACTGAAGCTTTCTTT. The chain has TRBV28 and TRBJ1-1; TRBD1 is a possible D gene (5 bases). The CDR3 totals 14 residues. Germline V gene sequence: CDR1 MDHEN, CDR2 SYDVKM. Trimming pared 6 bases from V and 1 base from J, leaving 12 bases between.